The 10 T cell receptor beta chains listed next were all sequenced from one sample in a study of cytomegalovirus exposure and HLA in healthy donors. In the PCR, 60 Vbeta and 13 Jbeta primers were used. Profiled with immunoSEQ multiplex PCR; TCRdb holds only in-frame clones, not every one. The table records 85,000 to 100,000 clones, about four fifths of them present only once. Sequenced sample: PBMCs. These receptors originate from a man aged 25 to 40 in good health and CMV-seronegative.

This chain links TRBV5-4 with TRBJ2-7; 7 bases align to TRBD1. The CDR3 has 15 residues. Germline trimming cut 0 bases from V and 2 bases from J; bases unmatched to any gene: 5. Germline-derived CDR1 and CDR2 are SGHNT and YYREEE (reference sequence). CDR3 loop: CASSLVSTGPYEQYF. CDR3 in DNA: TGTGCCAGCAGCTTGGTCTCGACAGGGCCCTACGAGCAGTACTTC.

This chain uses TRBV4-2 with TRBJ2-1; TRBD2 agrees at 7 bases. This CDR3 contains 15 residues. Unmatched junction bases numbered 0, after V lost 1 base and J lost 0 bases. The germline V gene has CDR1 LGHNA and CDR2 YNFKEQ. The CDR3 here is CASSQGTSSYNEQFF. CDR3 nucleotides: TGTGCCAGCAGCCAAGGGACTAGCTCCTACAATGAGCAGTTCTTC.

This chain uses TRBV6-6 with TRBJ2-7; D may be TRBD1 (5 bases). V was shortened by 2 bases and J by 1 base, with 9 bases between the two germline ends. The V gene's germline CDR1 is MNHNY and CDR2 SVGAGI (reference sequence). This CDR3 is 14 amino acids long. CDR3 residues: CASSYVQGSYEQYF. The CDR3 DNA follows: TGTGCCAGCAGTTACGTGCAGGGTTCCTACGAGCAGTACTTC.

At least ten counts were recorded for this clone. The chain recombines TRBV4-3 with TRBJ2-1; D not certain. Trimming left V 2 bases short and J 9 bases short, with 14 bases between. Germline CDR1 LGHNA, CDR2 YSLEER. CDR3 length: 14 amino acids. The CDR3 region is CASSQTVELPEQFF. CDR3 sequence (DNA): TGCGCCAGCAGCCAAACCGTGGAGCTTCCTGAGCAGTTCTTC.

V usage is TRBV30 and J usage is TRBJ1-1; possible D gene TRBD1, 6 bases. Per the germline V gene, CDR1 is GTSNPN and CDR2 is SVGIG (reference sequence). The CDR3 is 12 residues long. The V end lost 0 bases, the J end lost 6 bases, and 8 bases lay between the germline ends. CDR3 coding DNA: TGTGCCTGGAGTGTATACAGGGCTGAAGCTTTCTTT. This codes for CAWSVYRAEAFF.

V is TRBV7-2 and J is TRBJ1-2; tentatively, D is TRBD1 (5 bases). Germline lookup yields CDR1 SGHTA and CDR2 FQGNSA. This CDR3 contains 13 residues. V shed 8 bases and J shed 7 bases, with 17 bases lying between them. The CDR3, as DNA: TGTGCCAGCTGGCGGCAGGGCGTGGTTGGCTACACCTTC. It codes for CASWRQGVVGYTF.

The chain carries TRBV29-1 and TRBJ2-7; the match to TRBD1 covers 8 bases. Germline lookup yields CDR1 SQVTM and CDR2 ANQGSEA. Germline trimming cut 7 bases from V and 5 bases from J; bases unmatched to any gene: 13. The CDR3 consists of 14 residues. As DNA, the CDR3 is TGCAGCGCAATATTCGGACAGGGTTTCAACGAGCAGTACTTC. As protein: CSAIFGQGFNEQYF.

The chain has TRBV30 and TRBJ1-2; 9 nucleotides align to TRBD1. Germline-derived CDR1 and CDR2 are GTSNPN and SVGIG (reference sequence). This CDR3 comprises 14 residues. J gave up 5 bases and V 1 base, and 5 bases lay outside the gene matches. The CDR3 coding sequence is TGTGCCTGGAGTGCCGGGACAGGGTATTATGGCTACACCTTC. This gives the protein CAWSAGTGYYGYTF.

The gene calls are TRBV18 and TRBJ2-2; 9 bases are a match to TRBD1. The CDR3 has 17 amino acids. Losses at the gene ends were 2 bases for V and 6 bases for J; bases not matched to a gene: 10. CDR1 is KGHSH, CDR2 LQKENI, per germline. The CDR3 DNA follows: TGTGCCAGCTCACCAATAGAACCGGGACAGGGTTCCGGGGAGCTGTTTTTT. Protein sequence: CASSPIEPGQGSGELFF.

This chain connects TRBV30 to TRBJ1-2; D possibly corresponds to TRBD1 (5 bases). CDR3 size: 14 residues. V shed 2 bases and J shed 7 bases, with 17 bases lying between them. From germline, CDR1 is GTSNPN and CDR2 SVGIG (reference sequence). CDR3 loop: CAWSSLDTSSGYTF. Written as DNA, the CDR3 is TGTGCCTGGAGTTCCTTGGACACGTCCTCTGGCTACACCTTC.